Below are 7 T cell receptor beta chains sequenced from a single sample in a study of T-cell reconstitution after alpha-beta-depleted transplantation in children. Unique molecular identifiers were incorporated during preparation of the TCRbeta library. TCRdb recomputed calls from the PCR reads with MiXCR, one row per CDR3 protein. The sample holds some 220,000 distinct CDR3 sequences; roughly a tenth are singletons and the top ten take 28%. Specimen: PBMCs, collected before TCRalphabeta/CD19-depleted stem cell transplant. The receptor set was obtained from a child younger than two with acute myeloid leukemia, due to receive a stem cell transplant.

The sample holds many counts of this clonotype. The chain has TRBV6-1 and TRBJ2-7; tentatively, D is TRBD2 (6 bases). The V end lost 8 bases, the J end lost 2 bases, and 13 bases lay between the germline ends. The CDR3 loop spans 13 amino acids. Germline V gene data show CDR1 as MNHNS and CDR2 as SASEGT. In nucleotides, the CDR3 is TGTGCCAGCGGAGGGACCGACGCCTACGAGCAGTACTTC. It specifies CASGGTDAYEQYF.

The CDR3 loop is CASSRGLAGTKNIQYF. CDR3 nucleotides: TGTGCCAGCAGCCGAGGACTAGCTGGAACCAAAAACATTCAGTACTTC. The rearrangement uses TRBV11-3 and TRBJ2-4, with 8 bases that match TRBD2. The CDR3 has 16 amino acids. Germline V CDR1 and CDR2: SGHNT, YENEEA. V lost 5 bases and J lost 2; bases outside the gene matches: 8.

This clonotype was counted at least ten times. V and J are TRBV5-1 and TRBJ2-2, with 9 bases matching TRBD1. The CDR3 consists of 14 residues. The germline V gene encodes CDR1 SGHRS and CDR2 YFSETQ. V lost 3 bases and J lost 6; bases outside the gene matches: 3. The CDR3 here is CASSWGQGPGELFF. The CDR3 DNA sequence: TGCGCCAGCAGCTGGGGACAGGGTCCCGGGGAGCTGTTTTTT.

The gene calls are TRBV3-1 and TRBJ2-7, with 8 bases that match TRBD2. The trim removed 4 bases at V and 3 bases at J, leaving 5 bases unmatched. From germline, CDR1 is LGHDT and CDR2 YNNKEL (reference sequence). The CDR3 consists of 14 residues. The CDR3 loop reads CASSRTSRSYEQYF. CDR3 bases: TGTGCCAGCAGCCGGACTAGCCGGAGCTACGAGCAGTACTTC.

This clonotype has only a few counts. This chain links TRBV3-1 with TRBJ1-4; 8 bases agree with TRBD1. CDR1 and CDR2 from the germline V gene are LGHDT and YNNKEL (reference sequence). The CDR3 consists of 15 residues. Unmatched junction bases numbered 1, after V lost 3 bases and J lost 1 base. The CDR3 DNA reads as TGTGCCAGCAGCCACAGGGGGCAAACTAATGAAAAACTGTTTTTT. Its translation: CASSHRGQTNEKLFF. Combining the CDR3 with reference TRBV3-1 and TRBJ1-4 gives the whole variable domain DTAVSQTPKYLVTQMGNDKSIKCEQNLGHDTMYWYKQDSKKFLKIMFSYNNKELIINETVPNRFSPKSPDKAHLNLHINSLELGDSAVYFCASSHRGQTNEKLFFGSGTQLSVL.

This clonotype was recorded at least ten times. The chain is built from TRBV20-1 and TRBJ1-4; a weak D match, TRBD1 (5 bases). Germline values: CDR1 DFQATT, CDR2 SNEGSKA (reference sequence). The CDR3 length is 11 residues. V lost 7 bases, J lost 8 bases, and 11 bases lay in between. CDR3 loop: CSGGDQEKLFF. The CDR3, as DNA: TGCAGTGGAGGGGATCAAGAAAAACTGTTTTTT.

In its sample, this clonotype was seen many times. V gene TRBV3-1 combines with J gene TRBJ1-4, with D unresolved. CDR1 and CDR2 (germline): LGHDT, YNNKEL (reference sequence). V lost 3 bases, J lost 1 base, and 9 bases lay in between. This CDR3 is built from 15 residues. The CDR3 protein is CASSQGAGTNEKLFF. DNA of the CDR3: TGTGCCAGCAGCCAGGGAGCGGGAACTAATGAAAAACTGTTTTTT.